This TCR beta chain was identified in a study of identical twins. Overall study results and limits: Weaker excess sharing between twins was seen in beta out-of-frame sequences.

This clonotype was counted between two and nine times. The antigen is not known. TCRdb recomputed calls from the 5' RACE reads with MiXCR, one row per CDR3 protein. The sample consists of 450,000 or so distinct CDR3 sequences, over 12% of them appearing once. The trim removed 5 bases at V and 3 bases at J, leaving 7 bases unmatched. Germline V lookup: CDR1 LNHNV, CDR2 YYDKDF (reference sequence). The length of the CDR3 is 15 residues. Separately, the same data were catalogued under a study of yellow fever vaccine responses in identical twins.

The genes are TRBV15 and TRBJ2-3; 8 nucleotides line up with TRBD2. The sequence was obtained from a woman between 18 and 29 years old in good health. Sequences were obtained from CD4+ T cells sorted from blood. For the CDR3, the DNA is TGTGCCACCAGCTGGATAAGACTAGCGACAGATACGCAGTATTTT. This encodes CATSWIRLATDTQYF.